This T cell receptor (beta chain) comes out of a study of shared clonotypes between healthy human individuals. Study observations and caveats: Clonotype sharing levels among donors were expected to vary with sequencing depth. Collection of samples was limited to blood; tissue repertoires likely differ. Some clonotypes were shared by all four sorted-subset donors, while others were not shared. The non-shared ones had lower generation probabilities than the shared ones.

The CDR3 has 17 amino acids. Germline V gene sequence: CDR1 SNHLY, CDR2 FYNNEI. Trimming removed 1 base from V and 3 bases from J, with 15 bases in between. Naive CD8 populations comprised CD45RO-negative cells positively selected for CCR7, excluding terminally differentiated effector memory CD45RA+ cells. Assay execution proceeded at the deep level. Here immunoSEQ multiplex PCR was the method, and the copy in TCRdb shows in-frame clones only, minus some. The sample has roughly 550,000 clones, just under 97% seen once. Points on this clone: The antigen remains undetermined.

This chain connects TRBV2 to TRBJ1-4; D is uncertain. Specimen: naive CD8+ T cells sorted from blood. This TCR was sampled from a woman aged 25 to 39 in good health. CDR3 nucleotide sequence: TGTGCCAGCAGTGAAGAGGGCGGGTGGGCGGCTAATGAAAAACTGTTTTTT. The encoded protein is CASSEEGGWAANEKLFF.